This TCR beta chain was sequenced in a study of metastatic and nonmetastatic thyroid tumors (TCRdb year 2020). Concerning the study at large: For patients with malignant and with benign thyroid disease, the researchers compared repertoires between peripheral blood samples and tumor or nodule tissue samples. General findings and caveats noted by the study authors: In both blood and tumor samples, malignant tumors were reported to have significantly higher TCR beta diversity than benign nodules.

CDR1 and CDR2, per the germline V gene, are LGHNA and YSLEER. The CDR3 measures 15 amino acids from cysteine to phenylalanine. Only the CDR3 portion is preserved as DNA: 45 bases, with reading frame beginning at the first base. The germline V end is reduced by 0 bases and the J end by 7 bases; junction bases left unmatched: 6. Library generation was performed with PCR. Sequencing relied on an Illumina HiSeq 4000. High-throughput sequencing was used to profile the TCR beta-chain CDR3 region of every patient. In the paper's pipeline: CDR3 differences across clinicopathological groups were used to build a classifier for discriminating distant-metastatic papillary thyroid cancer patients. Repertoire diversity was assessed with the Shannon index, and tumor-blood repertoire similarity with the Morisita-Horn index. TCRdb handled the public reads itself, with Q25 trimming in fastp and clone calling in MiXCR, and kept productive beta chains. TCRdb's processing, not the study's, gives the V and J calls here. The sample table lists about 47,000 clones, approximately 26% of them with a count of one. 3% to 3.5% of the sample is taken by the ten largest.

Before undergoing thyroid surgery, none of the patients had been given any kind of treatment. The study retrospectively analysed patient clinical samples collected from the early 2010s to the late 2010s using T-cell receptor beta sequencing. On this clone itself: Its cognate antigen has yet to be identified. No base quality values were provided; no much bigger clone lies one nucleotide off.

The rearranged segments are TRBV4-3 and TRBJ1-5, with 7 middle bases fitting TRBD1. The receptor was derived from a male donor with papillary thyroid cancer or a benign thyroid nodule (not recorded which). Some clones in this sample may be carry-over from other donors' samples. Specimen: blood. In nucleotide form, the sequence is TGCGCCAGCAGCCAAGAAGTAGGACAGGACCAGCCCCAGCATTTT. It translates to CASSQEVGQDQPQHF.